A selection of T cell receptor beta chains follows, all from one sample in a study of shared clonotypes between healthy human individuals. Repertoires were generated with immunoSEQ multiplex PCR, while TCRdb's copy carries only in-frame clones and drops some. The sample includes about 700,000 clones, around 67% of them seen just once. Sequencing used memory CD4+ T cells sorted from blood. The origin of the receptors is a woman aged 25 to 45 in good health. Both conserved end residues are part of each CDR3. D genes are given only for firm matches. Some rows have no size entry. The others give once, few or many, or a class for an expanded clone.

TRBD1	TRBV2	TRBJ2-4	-	CASSEAGTGNIQYF	TGTGCCAGCAGTGAGGCCGGGACAGGGAACATTCAGTACTTC
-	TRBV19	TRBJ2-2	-	CASSIFSSTGELFF	TGTGCCAGTAGTATTTTTTCGTCCACCGGGGAGCTGTTTTTT
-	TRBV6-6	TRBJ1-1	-	CASSSGPMNTEAFF	TGTGCCAGCAGTTCGGGACCTATGAACACTGAAGCTTTCTTT
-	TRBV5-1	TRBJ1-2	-	CASSQAVLGINYGYTF	TGCGCCAGCAGCCAAGCGGTGTTGGGGATCAACTATGGCTACACCTTC
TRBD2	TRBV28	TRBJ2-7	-	CASSFYGGGSYEQYF	TGTGCCAGCAGTTTTTATGGCGGGGGCTCCTACGAGCAGTACTTC
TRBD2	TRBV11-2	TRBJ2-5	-	CASSSPGGQETQYF	TGTGCCAGCAGCTCGCCGGGAGGGCAAGAGACCCAGTACTTC
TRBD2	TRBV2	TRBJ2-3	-	CASRASGRGITQYF	TGTGCCAGCAGGGCTAGCGGGAGGGGAATTACGCAGTATTTT
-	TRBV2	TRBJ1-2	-	CASSERGMNYGYTF	TGTGCCAGCAGTGAGCGTGGAATGAACTATGGCTACACCTTC
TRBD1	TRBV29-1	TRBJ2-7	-	CSADLGTGSDEQYF	TGCAGCGCCGACCTTGGGACAGGGTCGGACGAGCAGTACTTC
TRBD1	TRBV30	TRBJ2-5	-	CAWSSGGPETQYF	TGTGCCTGGAGTTCAGGGGGCCCAGAGACCCAGTACTTC
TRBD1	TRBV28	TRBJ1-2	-	CASSGTGGNYGYTF	TGTGCCAGCAGTGGGACAGGGGGTAACTATGGCTACACCTTC
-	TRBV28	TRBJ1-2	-	CASSFSGRGYTF	TGTGCCAGCAGTTTTTCAGGGAGAGGCTACACCTTC
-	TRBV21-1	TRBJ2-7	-	CASSKAGRVPYEQYF	TGTGCCAGCAGCAAAGCAGGAAGGGTCCCCTACGAGCAGTACTTC
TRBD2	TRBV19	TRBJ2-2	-	CASRSGSLTGELFF	TGTGCCAGCCGTAGCGGGAGTCTTACCGGGGAGCTGTTTTTT
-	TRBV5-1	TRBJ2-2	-	CASSLRPTRTGELFF	TGCGCCAGCAGCTTGAGGCCCACTAGGACCGGGGAGCTGTTTTTT
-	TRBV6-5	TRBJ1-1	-	CASSYTTAQATEAFF	TGTGCCAGCAGTTACACCACGGCGCAAGCAACTGAAGCTTTCTTT
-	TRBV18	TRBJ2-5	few	CASSPNPQETQYF	TGTGCCAGCTCACCAAACCCCCAAGAGACCCAGTACTTC
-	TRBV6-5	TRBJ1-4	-	CASSYSGARGEKLFF	TGTGCCAGCAGTTATAGCGGCGCCAGGGGTGAAAAACTGTTTTTT
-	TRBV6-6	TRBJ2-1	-	CASSLTGTAYNEQFF	TGTGCCAGCAGTTTGACCGGGACTGCCTACAATGAGCAGTTCTTC
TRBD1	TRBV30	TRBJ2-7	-	CAWTGTGHEQYF	TGTGCCTGGACCGGGACAGGGCACGAGCAGTACTTC
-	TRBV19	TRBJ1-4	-	CASSVLDRTTNEKLFF	TGTGCCAGTAGTGTCCTAGACCGTACAACTAATGAAAAACTGTTTTTT
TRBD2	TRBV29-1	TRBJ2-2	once	CSDPTHQRGNTGELFF	TGCAGCGATCCGACTCACCAGCGGGGTAACACCGGGGAGCTGTTTTTT
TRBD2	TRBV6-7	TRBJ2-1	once	CASTQRSGRSPRYNEQFF	TGTGCCAGCACCCAAAGAAGCGGGAGGTCCCCTCGGTACAATGAGCAGTTCTTC
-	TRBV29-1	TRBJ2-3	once	CSVVLAPTDTQYF	TGCAGCGTTGTACTTGCCCCCACAGATACGCAGTATTTT
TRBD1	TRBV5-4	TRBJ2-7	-	CASSQLWTGGAYEQYF	TGTGCCAGCAGCCAGCTCTGGACAGGGGGCGCCTACGAGCAGTACTTC
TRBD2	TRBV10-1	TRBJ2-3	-	CASRASGASTDTQYF	TGCGCCAGCCGAGCTAGCGGGGCTAGCACAGATACGCAGTATTTT
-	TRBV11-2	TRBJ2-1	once	CASSLRDNEQFF	TGTGCCAGCAGCCTCAGGGACAATGAGCAGTTCTTC
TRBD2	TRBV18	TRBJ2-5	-	CASSPSSGSEGGKETQYF	TGTGCCAGCTCACCATCTAGCGGGAGCGAGGGAGGAAAAGAGACCCAGTACTTC
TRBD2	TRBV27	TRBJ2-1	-	CASNLLAGVSNEQFF	TGTGCCAGCAACTTACTAGCGGGAGTGAGCAATGAGCAGTTCTTC
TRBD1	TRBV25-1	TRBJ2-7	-	CASSALGQDRRKHYEQYF	TGTGCCAGCAGTGCCCTGGGACAGGACCGCCGTAAGCATTACGAGCAGTACTTC
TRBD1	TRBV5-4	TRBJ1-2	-	CASLPGGTGLLGNYGYTF	TGTGCCAGCCTCCCGGGCGGGACAGGGCTATTAGGGAACTATGGCTACACCTTC
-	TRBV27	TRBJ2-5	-	CASSDTIGRETQYF	TGTGCCAGCAGCGACACAATTGGGAGGGAGACCCAGTACTTC
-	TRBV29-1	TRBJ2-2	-	CSVVSTAGELFF	TGCAGCGTTGTGAGCACAGCCGGGGAGCTGTTTTTT
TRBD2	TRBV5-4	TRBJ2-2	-	CASSPGSSGSITGELFF	TGTGCCAGCAGCCCAGGGTCTAGCGGGAGCATAACCGGGGAGCTGTTTTTT
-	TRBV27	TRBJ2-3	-	CASSLYGSTDTQYF	TGTGCCAGCAGTTTATATGGGTCCACAGATACGCAGTATTTT
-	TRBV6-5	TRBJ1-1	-	CASSYEEDTEAFF	TGTGCCAGCAGTTATGAGGAGGACACTGAAGCTTTCTTT
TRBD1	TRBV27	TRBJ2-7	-	CASSLTQTGSTHEQYF	TGTGCCAGCAGTTTAACACAGACAGGGTCTACGCACGAGCAGTACTTC
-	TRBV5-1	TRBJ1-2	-	CASSLVVQGNGGYTF	TGCGCCAGCAGCTTGGTCGTACAGGGTAACGGTGGCTACACCTTC
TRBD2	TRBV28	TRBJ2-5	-	CASSLSSGSQETQYF	TGTGCCAGCAGTTTGAGTAGCGGGAGCCAAGAGACCCAGTACTTC
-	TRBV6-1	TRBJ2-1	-	CASSVTWSPDNEQFF	TGTGCCAGCAGTGTGACTTGGTCTCCCGACAATGAGCAGTTCTTC
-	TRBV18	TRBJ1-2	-	CASSPTDSLRGYTF	TGTGCCAGCTCACCGACGGACTCCTTGAGGGGCTACACCTTC